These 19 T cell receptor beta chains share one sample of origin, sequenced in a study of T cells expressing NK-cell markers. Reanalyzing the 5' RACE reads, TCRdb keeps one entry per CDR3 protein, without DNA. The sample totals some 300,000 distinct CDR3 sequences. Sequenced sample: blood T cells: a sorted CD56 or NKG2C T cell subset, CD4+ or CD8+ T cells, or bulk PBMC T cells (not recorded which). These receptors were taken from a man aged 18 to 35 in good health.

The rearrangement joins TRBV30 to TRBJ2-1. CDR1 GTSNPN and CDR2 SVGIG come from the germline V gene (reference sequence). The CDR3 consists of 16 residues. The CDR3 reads CAWTYAWSSSYNEQFF.

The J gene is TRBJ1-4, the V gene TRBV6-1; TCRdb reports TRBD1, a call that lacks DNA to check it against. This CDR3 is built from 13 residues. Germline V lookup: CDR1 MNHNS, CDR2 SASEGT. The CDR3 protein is CASTRQLNEKLFF.

The CDR3 here is CASSFDSPNYNEQFF. V usage is TRBV12-3 or TRBV12-4 and J usage is TRBJ2-1; TCRdb outputs TRBD2, but without DNA this stays unchecked. The CDR3 spans 15 residues.

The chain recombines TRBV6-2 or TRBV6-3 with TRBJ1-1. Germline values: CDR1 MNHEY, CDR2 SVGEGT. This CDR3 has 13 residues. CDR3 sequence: CASSYFGNTEAFF.

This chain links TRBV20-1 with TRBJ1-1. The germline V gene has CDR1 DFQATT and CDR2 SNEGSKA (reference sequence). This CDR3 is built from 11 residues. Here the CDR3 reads CSAEGRNEAFF.

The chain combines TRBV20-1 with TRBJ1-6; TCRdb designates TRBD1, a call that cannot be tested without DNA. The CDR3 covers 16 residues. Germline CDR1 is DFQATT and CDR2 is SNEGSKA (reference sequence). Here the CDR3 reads CSARGRVDEWNSPLHF.

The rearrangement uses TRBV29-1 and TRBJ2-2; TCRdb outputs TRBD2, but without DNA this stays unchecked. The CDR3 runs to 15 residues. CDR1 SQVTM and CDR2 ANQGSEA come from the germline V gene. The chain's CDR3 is CSVAVLARNTGELFF.

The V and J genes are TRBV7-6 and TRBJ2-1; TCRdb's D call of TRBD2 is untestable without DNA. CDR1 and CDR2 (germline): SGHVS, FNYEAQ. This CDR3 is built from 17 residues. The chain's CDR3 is CASSLRGATSGIGEQFF.

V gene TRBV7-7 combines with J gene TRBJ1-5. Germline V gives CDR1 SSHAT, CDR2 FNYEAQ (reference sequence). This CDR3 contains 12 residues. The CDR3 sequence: CASSLRPGSQHF. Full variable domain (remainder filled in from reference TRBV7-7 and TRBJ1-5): GAGVSQSPRYKVTKRGQDVTLRCDPISSHATLYWYQQALGQGPEFLTYFNYEAQPDKSGLPSDRFSAERPEGSISTLTIQRTEQRDSAMYRCASSLRPGSQHFGDGTRLSIL.

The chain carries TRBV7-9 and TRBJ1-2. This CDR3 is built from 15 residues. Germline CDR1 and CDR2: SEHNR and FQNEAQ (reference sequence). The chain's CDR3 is CASSFGRGRYFGYTF.

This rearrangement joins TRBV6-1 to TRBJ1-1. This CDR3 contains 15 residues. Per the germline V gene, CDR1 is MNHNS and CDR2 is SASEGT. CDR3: CASSDFHTGNTEAFF.

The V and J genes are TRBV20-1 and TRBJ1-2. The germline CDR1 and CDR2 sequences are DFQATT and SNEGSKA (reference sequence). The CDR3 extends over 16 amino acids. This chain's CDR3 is CSAGSGLLPLNYGYTF.

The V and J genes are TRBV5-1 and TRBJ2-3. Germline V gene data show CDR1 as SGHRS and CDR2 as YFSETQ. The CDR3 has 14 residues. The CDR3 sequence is CASSLRMGSDTQYF.

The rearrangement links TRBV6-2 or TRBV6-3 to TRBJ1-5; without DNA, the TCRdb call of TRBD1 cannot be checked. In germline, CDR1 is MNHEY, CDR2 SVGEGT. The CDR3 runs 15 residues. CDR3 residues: CASSYEYPGQGPQHF.

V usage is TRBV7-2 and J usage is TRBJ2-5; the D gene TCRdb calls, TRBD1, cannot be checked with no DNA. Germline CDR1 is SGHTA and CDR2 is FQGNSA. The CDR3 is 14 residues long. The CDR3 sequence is CASSLGTGRDGQYF.

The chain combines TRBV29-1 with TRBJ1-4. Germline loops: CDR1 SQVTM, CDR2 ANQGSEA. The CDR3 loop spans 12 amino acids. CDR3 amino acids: CSARGGDEKLFF.

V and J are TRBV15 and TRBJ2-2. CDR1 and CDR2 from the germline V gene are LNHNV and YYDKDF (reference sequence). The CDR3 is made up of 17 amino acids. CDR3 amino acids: CATSRVSGTDDAGELFF.

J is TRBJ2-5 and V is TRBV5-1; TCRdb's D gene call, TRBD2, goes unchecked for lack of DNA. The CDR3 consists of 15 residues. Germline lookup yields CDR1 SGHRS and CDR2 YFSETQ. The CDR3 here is CASSSSGSRQETQYF.

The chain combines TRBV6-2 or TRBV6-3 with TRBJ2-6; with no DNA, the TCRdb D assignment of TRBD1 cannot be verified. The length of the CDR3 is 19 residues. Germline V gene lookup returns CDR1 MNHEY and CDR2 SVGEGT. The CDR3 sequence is CASSSRTGLRRSGANVLTF.